Shown below are 20 T cell receptor beta chains from a single sample sequenced in a study of long-term antiretroviral therapy in people with HIV. immunoSEQ v3.0 was run at survey level. Clones were sequenced by immunoSEQ multiplex PCR, and TCRdb holds only the in-frame ones, with some missing. The repertoire holds 36,000 or so clones, about four fifths seen once, with about 6% in the top ten. Sequenced material: unsorted PBMCs, taken 0.6 years after starting antiretroviral therapy. Receptor source: a man between 18 and 35 years old with HIV.

The rearrangement uses TRBV4-1 and TRBJ2-2; 10 bases are shared with TRBD2. This CDR3 contains 16 residues. V shed 2 bases, J shed 0 bases, and the junction held 0 bases outside the gene matches. Germline CDR1 is MGHRA and CDR2 is YSYEKL. CDR3 sequence: CASSQTSGTNTGELFF. DNA for the CDR3: TGCGCCAGCAGCCAAACTAGCGGGACGAACACCGGGGAGCTGTTTTTT.

The chain uses TRBV7-9 and TRBJ2-7; a possible D gene is TRBD2 (5 bases). Germline V gene lookup returns CDR1 SEHNR and CDR2 FQNEAQ (reference sequence). The CDR3 is 16 residues long. Trimming cost V 1 base and J 3 bases, with 16 bases left between them. The CDR3 is CASSLGAGAVSYEQYF. The CDR3 region has the DNA TGTGCCAGCAGCTTAGGCGCTGGAGCGGTCAGCTACGAGCAGTACTTC.

The rearrangement joins TRBV9 to TRBJ2-2; the D gene is possibly TRBD2 (5 bases). Trimming removed 4 bases from V and 6 bases from J, with 16 bases in between. The CDR3 has 15 residues. Germline CDR1 is SGDLS and CDR2 is YYNGEE. Here the CDR3 DNA reads TGTGCCAGCAGCCCTAACCTAGCTCGCGCCGGGGAGCTGTTTTTT. Amino acid sequence: CASSPNLARAGELFF.

V usage is TRBV5-6 and J usage is TRBJ2-2, with 9 bases matching TRBD2. This CDR3 spans 16 amino acids. The V and J ends lost 0 bases and 6 bases, in that order; junction bases with no gene match: 6. Germline CDR1 and CDR2: SGHDT and YYEEEE. CDR3 in DNA: TGTGCCAGCAGCTTGGGGGGTAGCGGGAGCTCCGGGGAGCTGTTTTTT. It is translated as CASSLGGSGSSGELFF.

This clone has a handful of counts. The chain employs TRBV25-1 and TRBJ2-7; D is unresolved. Trimming left V 4 bases short and J 0 bases short, with 7 bases between. CDR3 length: 13 amino acids. Germline-derived CDR1 and CDR2 are MGHDK and SYGVNS. This CDR3 reads CASSGASSYEQYF. The CDR3 DNA reads TGTGCCAGCAGTGGAGCCAGCTCCTACGAGCAGTACTTC.

The rearrangement uses TRBV7-2 and TRBJ2-3; possible D gene TRBD2, 5 bases. The CDR3 extends over 14 amino acids. V lost 1 base, J lost 4 bases, and 9 bases lay in between. Germline V gene sequence: CDR1 SGHTA, CDR2 FQGNSA. Here the CDR3 reads CASSLGPGADTQYF. The CDR3 DNA is TGTGCCAGCAGCTTAGGACCCGGGGCAGATACGCAGTATTTT.

This clone was picked up one time. The rearrangement uses TRBV10-3 and TRBJ2-7, with D possibly matching TRBD2 (5 bases). CDR3 size: 14 residues. Per the germline V gene, CDR1 is ENHRY and CDR2 is SYGVKD. V lost 10 bases and J 2 bases, leaving 18 bases between the germline ends. The CDR3 DNA is TGTGCCACACTCCTGCCTGGGAGAACCTACGAGCAGTACTTC. This sequence encodes CATLLPGRTYEQYF.

The rearrangement uses TRBV6-6 and TRBJ2-3; D not certain. The germline CDR1 and CDR2 sequences are MNHNY and SVGAGI (reference sequence). The germline V and J ends were trimmed by 5 bases and 1 base, with 16 bases remaining between them. The CDR3 runs to 16 residues. CDR3 DNA sequence: TGTGCCAGCAGTCCCACCCAACACGGACGCACAGATACGCAGTATTTT. This translates into CASSPTQHGRTDTQYF.

The chain uses TRBV5-1 and TRBJ2-7; either TRBD1 or TRBD2 may fit D (5 bases each). The germline V gene encodes CDR1 SGHRS and CDR2 YFSETQ. The CDR3 totals 16 residues. Trimming pared 0 bases from V and 2 bases from J, leaving 15 bases between. Here the CDR3 DNA reads TGCGCCAGCAGCTTGGGGACGGGACGGCTACCCTACGAGCAGTACTTC. It encodes CASSLGTGRLPYEQYF.

The chain recombines TRBV29-1 with TRBJ2-1, with TRBD2 matching over 7 bases. The CDR3 runs to 14 residues. Trimming cost V 4 bases and J 9 bases; bases outside gene matches: 12. CDR1 is SQVTM, CDR2 ANQGSEA, per germline. The CDR3 loop reads CSVVWGGSLREQFF. The CDR3 DNA reads as TGCAGCGTTGTCTGGGGCGGGAGTTTGCGTGAGCAGTTCTTC.

This clone was seen only a few times. The chain is built from TRBV5-1 and TRBJ2-7, with D perhaps matching TRBD1 (5 bases). The germline gives CDR1 SGHRS, CDR2 YFSETQ. The CDR3 covers 14 residues. Between the trimmed V and J ends, which lost 2 bases and 5 bases, there was a span of 14 bases. This CDR3 is CASSFSGKEDEQYF. Here the CDR3 DNA reads TGCGCCAGCAGCTTCTCAGGGAAGGAAGACGAGCAGTACTTC.

The V call is TRBV9, the J call TRBJ2-3; TRBD2 agrees at 8 bases. The CDR3 covers 14 residues. J lost 5 bases, V lost 2 bases, and 4 bases had no gene match. Germline CDR1 SGDLS, CDR2 YYNGEE. The CDR3 sequence: CASSVGLAGDTQYF. The CDR3 bases are TGTGCCAGCAGCGTTGGACTAGCAGGAGATACGCAGTATTTT.

This chain links TRBV28 with TRBJ2-1; D unresolved. V dropped 3 bases and J dropped 8 bases, with 8 bases sitting between them. The CDR3 covers 12 residues. Germline loops: CDR1 MDHEN, CDR2 SYDVKM. The CDR3 nucleotides are TGTGCCAGCAGTTTTGCGTGGGATGAGCAGTTCTTC. The encoded protein is CASSFAWDEQFF.

The rearrangement links TRBV19 to TRBJ2-3; D may be TRBD2 (5 bases). CDR1 and CDR2 (germline): LNHDA, SQIVND (reference sequence). The length of the CDR3 is 15 residues. The V end was cut by 7 bases, the J end by 4 bases, with 18 bases between. In DNA form, the CDR3 reads TGTGCCAGTAAATTTAGCGTCAGAGGACCAGATACGCAGTATTTT. It translates to CASKFSVRGPDTQYF.

The chain has TRBV18 and TRBJ2-1; 11 nucleotides line up with TRBD2. This CDR3 region has 17 residues. Germline lookup yields CDR1 KGHSH and CDR2 LQKENI. V was clipped by 3 bases and J by 6 bases; unmatched bases: 10. In DNA, the CDR3 is TGTGCCAGCTCACCGAGTCTAGCGGGAGGATGGGGCAATGAGCAGTTCTTC. It specifies CASSPSLAGGWGNEQFF. The full variable domain, rest sourced from reference TRBV18 and TRBJ2-1, is NAGVMQNPRHLVRRRGQEARLRCSPMKGHSHVYWYRQLPEEGLKFMVYLQKENIIDESGMPKERFSAEFPKEGPSILRIQQVVRGDSAAYFCASSPSLAGGWGNEQFFGPGTRLTVL.

The chain uses TRBV7-9 and TRBJ1-2, with D hard to call. The CDR3 loop spans 13 amino acids. Germline-derived CDR1 and CDR2 are SEHNR and FQNEAQ (reference sequence). The germline V and J ends were trimmed by 1 base and 3 bases, with 6 bases remaining between them. The CDR3 nucleotides are TGTGCCAGCAGCTTAGACGCCTACTATGGCTACACCTTC. This encodes CASSLDAYYGYTF.

This chain uses TRBV27 with TRBJ2-7, with TRBD1 matching over 7 bases. The CDR3 covers 15 residues. The germline gives CDR1 MNHEY, CDR2 SMNVEV (reference sequence). The V and J ends lost 6 bases and 6 bases, in that order; junction bases with no gene match: 14. CDR3 DNA: TGTGCCAGCAGCCCTTCTTTTGGTAGGGGGCTCGAGCAGTACTTC. This encodes CASSPSFGRGLEQYF.

The genes are TRBV7-2 and TRBJ2-1; 8 bases map to TRBD2. V lost 2 bases to trimming and J lost 15 bases; unmatched junction nucleotides: 12. CDR3 length equals 14 residues. Germline values: CDR1 SGHTA, CDR2 FQGNSA. CDR3 sequence reads: CASSLPGLVTGSFF. The CDR3 DNA reads TGTGCCAGCAGCTTACCGGGACTAGTAACCGGCTCGTTCTTC.

The chain couples TRBV7-9 to TRBJ2-1, with D uncertain. The CDR3 consists of 14 residues. CDR1 and CDR2 from the germline V gene are SEHNR and FQNEAQ (reference sequence). The V and J ends lost 0 bases and 8 bases respectively, with 11 bases between them. The CDR3 bases are TGTGCCAGCAGCTTAGCAGGGCTCTGGGATGAGCAGTTCTTC. Its protein is CASSLAGLWDEQFF.

This chain links TRBV4-3 with TRBJ1-1; D is uncertain. This CDR3 comprises 13 residues. Germline values: CDR1 LGHNA, CDR2 YSLEER. Trimming took off 4 bases at V and 6 bases at J, with 12 bases between the two ends. CDR3: CASSLNFAAEAFF. The CDR3 nucleotides are TGCGCCAGCAGCCTGAACTTTGCCGCTGAAGCTTTCTTT.